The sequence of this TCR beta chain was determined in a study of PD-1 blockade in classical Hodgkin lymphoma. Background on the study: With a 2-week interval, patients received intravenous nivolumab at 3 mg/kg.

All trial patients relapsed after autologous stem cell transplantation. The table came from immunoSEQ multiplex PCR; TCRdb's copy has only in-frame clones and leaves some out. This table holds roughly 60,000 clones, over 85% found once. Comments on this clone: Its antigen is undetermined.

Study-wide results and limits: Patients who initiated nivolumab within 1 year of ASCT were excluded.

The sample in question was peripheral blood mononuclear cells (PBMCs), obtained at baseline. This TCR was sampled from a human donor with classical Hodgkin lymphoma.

The CDR3 DNA reads TGTGCCAGCAGCTTAGATCCCCCCGGGGCATTTGACTCCTACAATGAGCAGTTCTTC. Encoded protein: CASSLDPPGAFDSYNEQFF. V usage is TRBV11-2 and J usage is TRBJ2-1; D possibly uses TRBD1 or TRBD2 (5 bases each). CDR1 is SGHAT and CDR2 is FQNNGV in the germline V gene. CDR3 size: 19 residues. V was clipped by 0 bases and J by 0 bases, with 18 bases between them.